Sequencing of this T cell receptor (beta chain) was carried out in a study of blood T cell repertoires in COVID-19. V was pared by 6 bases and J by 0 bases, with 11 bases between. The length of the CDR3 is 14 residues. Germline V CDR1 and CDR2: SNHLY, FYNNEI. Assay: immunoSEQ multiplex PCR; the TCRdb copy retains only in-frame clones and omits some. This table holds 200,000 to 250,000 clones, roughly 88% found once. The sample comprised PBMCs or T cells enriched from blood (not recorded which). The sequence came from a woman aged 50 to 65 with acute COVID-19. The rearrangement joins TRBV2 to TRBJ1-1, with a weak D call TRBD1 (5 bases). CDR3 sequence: CASRAQAMNTEAFF. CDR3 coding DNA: TGTGCCAGCAGGGCACAGGCCATGAACACTGAAGCTTTCTTT.